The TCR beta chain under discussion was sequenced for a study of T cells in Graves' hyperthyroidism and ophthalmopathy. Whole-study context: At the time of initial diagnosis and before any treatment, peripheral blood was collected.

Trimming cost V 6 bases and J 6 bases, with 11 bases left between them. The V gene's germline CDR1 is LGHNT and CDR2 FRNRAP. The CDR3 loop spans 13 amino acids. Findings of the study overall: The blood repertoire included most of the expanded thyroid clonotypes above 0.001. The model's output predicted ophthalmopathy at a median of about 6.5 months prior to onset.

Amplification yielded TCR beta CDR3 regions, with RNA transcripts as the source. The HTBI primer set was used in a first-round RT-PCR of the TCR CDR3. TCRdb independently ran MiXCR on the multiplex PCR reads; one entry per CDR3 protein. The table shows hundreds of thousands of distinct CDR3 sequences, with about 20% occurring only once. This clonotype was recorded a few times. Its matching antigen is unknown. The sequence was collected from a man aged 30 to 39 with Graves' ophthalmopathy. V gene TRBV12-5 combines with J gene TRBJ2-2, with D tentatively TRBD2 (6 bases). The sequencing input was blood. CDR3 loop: CASGHGGAGELFF. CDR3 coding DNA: TGTGCTAGTGGCCACGGAGGGGCCGGGGAGCTGTTTTTT.